These 18 T cell receptor beta chains share one sample of origin, sequenced in a study of cytomegalovirus exposure and HLA in healthy donors. Amplification used 60 Vbeta primers and 13 Jbeta primers. The data were produced by immunoSEQ multiplex PCR, yet TCRdb's version contains in-frame clones alone and is incomplete. The sample consists of 100,000 or so clones, about 70% of them appearing once. The sample was PBMCs. The receptors originated from a woman between 18 and 30 years old in good health and CMV-seropositive.

This rearrangement joins TRBV14 to TRBJ2-5, with D possibly being TRBD1 (6 bases). Germline CDR1 and CDR2: SGHDN and FVKESK. The CDR3 is 17 amino acids. V was shortened by 5 bases and J by 1 base, with 20 bases between the two germline ends. CDR3 sequence: CASSSPQGRSGQETQYF. The CDR3, as DNA: TGTGCCAGCAGCTCCCCACAGGGAAGGAGTGGCCAAGAGACCCAGTACTTC.

The V call is TRBV7-9, the J call TRBJ2-3, with 8 bases lining up with TRBD1. J lost 1 base, V lost 2 bases, and 8 bases had no gene match. CDR1 is SEHNR, CDR2 FQNEAQ, per germline (reference sequence). The CDR3 has 17 residues. CDR3 in DNA: TGTGCCAGCAGCTTACCGCCGACAGGGGCCGGCACAGATACGCAGTATTTT. It encodes CASSLPPTGAGTDTQYF.

V and J are TRBV28 and TRBJ2-5; D remains unclear. The CDR3 extends over 15 amino acids. Germline CDR1 is MDHEN and CDR2 is SYDVKM. The V end was cut by 7 bases, the J end by 1 base, with 16 bases between. Here the CDR3 DNA reads TGTGCCAGCACCAACGCTCGGGTCCGCCAAGAGACCCAGTACTTC. Its protein is CASTNARVRQETQYF.

The chain combines TRBV6-4 with TRBJ1-1, with D possibly matching TRBD1 (6 bases). The length of the CDR3 is 14 residues. V lost 3 bases, J lost 5 bases, and 13 bases lay in between. CDR1 is MRHNA and CDR2 is SNTAGT in the germline V gene. In DNA, the CDR3 is TGTGCCAGCAGTGATGAGGGGGGGATGACTGAAGCTTTCTTT. It translates to CASSDEGGMTEAFF.

This clone has only a few counts. The chain links TRBV27 to TRBJ2-3; TRBD2 matches 10 bases. Losses at the gene ends were 6 bases for V and 0 bases for J; bases not matched to a gene: 3. This CDR3 has 15 amino acids. Per germline, CDR1 MNHEY and CDR2 SMNVEV (reference sequence). CDR3 amino acids: CASSWTSGSTDTQYF. The CDR3 nucleotides are TGTGCCAGCAGCTGGACTAGCGGTAGCACAGATACGCAGTATTTT.

This clone appeared a few times. The chain is built from TRBV6-1 and TRBJ1-2; the D is unclear. Trimming removed 2 bases from V and 4 bases from J, with 8 bases in between. The V gene's germline CDR1 is MNHNS and CDR2 SASEGT. The CDR3 contains 13 residues. In DNA form, the CDR3 reads TGTGCCAGCAGTGAAATAGGCGGCTATGGCTACACCTTC. Its protein product is CASSEIGGYGYTF.

V gene TRBV4-1 combines with J gene TRBJ2-1; 11 nucleotides agree with TRBD2. The CDR3 sequence is 15 residues long. V shed 4 bases and J 8 bases; nucleotides not matched to a gene: 7. The germline V gene has CDR1 MGHRA and CDR2 YSYEKL. CDR3: CASSPTSGIAYEQFF. In DNA, the CDR3 is TGCGCCAGCAGCCCGACTAGCGGGATCGCCTATGAGCAGTTCTTC.

In its sample, this clone was seen a few times. The chain employs TRBV6-1 and TRBJ1-4; 8 positions match TRBD1. V lost 8 bases and J lost 8; bases outside the gene matches: 13. The CDR3 runs to 15 residues. Germline CDR1 MNHNS, CDR2 SASEGT. The CDR3 nucleotides are TGTGCCAGCTCAACCCGGACAGGGTTGGGCGAAAAACTGTTTTTT. It specifies CASSTRTGLGEKLFF.

The J gene is TRBJ2-5, the V gene TRBV5-1, with TRBD1 matching over 10 bases. The CDR3 contains 14 residues. Germline CDR1 and CDR2: SGHRS and YFSETQ. V dropped 5 bases and J dropped 2; count of bases not matched to a gene: 3. In DNA form, the CDR3 reads TGCGCCAGCAGGGCGGGACAGGGGCAAGAGACCCAGTACTTC. Translated: CASRAGQGQETQYF.

V is TRBV27 and J is TRBJ2-3; the D gene is possibly TRBD2 (5 bases). The germline V and J ends were trimmed by 6 bases and 2 bases, with 9 bases remaining between them. The CDR3 contains 13 residues. CDR1 and CDR2 from the germline V gene are MNHEY and SMNVEV (reference sequence). The CDR3 DNA is TGTGCCAGCAGAGGGAGACTCACAGATACGCAGTATTTT. Residues: CASRGRLTDTQYF.

This clone occurred a few times. V usage is TRBV6-5 and J usage is TRBJ1-3, with 8 bases lining up with TRBD1. V was clipped by 6 bases and J by 3 bases; unmatched bases: 4. This CDR3 has 14 amino acids. Germline-derived CDR1 and CDR2 are MNHEY and SVGAGI. CDR3 in amino acids: CASSLQGGGNTIYF. Here the CDR3 DNA reads TGTGCCAGCAGCCTACAGGGGGGTGGAAACACCATATATTTT.

The J gene is TRBJ2-7, the V gene TRBV11-1, with 7 nucleotides matching TRBD2. This CDR3 has 15 residues. From germline, CDR1 is SGHAT and CDR2 FQDESV (reference sequence). Germline trimming cut 5 bases from V and 6 bases from J; bases unmatched to any gene: 13. In DNA, the CDR3 is TGTGCCAGCAGCGCCCGCAGGGACTACGACGGCGAGCAGTACTTC. Translating it yields CASSARRDYDGEQYF.

The V call is TRBV28, the J call TRBJ2-7, with TRBD1 identical over 7 bases. V dropped 6 bases and J dropped 2; count of bases not matched to a gene: 7. Germline V gene sequence: CDR1 MDHEN, CDR2 SYDVKM. The CDR3 is 14 amino acids. CDR3 in DNA: TGTGCCAGCAGCCCCGGGACAGTCACCTACGAGCAGTACTTC. It codes for CASSPGTVTYEQYF.

The rearrangement uses TRBV7-2 and TRBJ2-7, with 13 bases fitting TRBD2. This CDR3 has 18 amino acids. Germline V CDR1 and CDR2: SGHTA, FQGNSA. Unmatched junction bases numbered 9, after V lost 1 base and J lost 3 bases. The CDR3 spells CASSLEPPGLAGIYEQYF. In DNA form, the CDR3 reads TGTGCCAGCAGCTTAGAGCCTCCGGGACTAGCGGGAATCTACGAGCAGTACTTC. The full variable domain, in which reference TRBV7-2 and TRBJ2-7 provide the parts outside the CDR3, is GAGVSQSPSNKVTEKGKDVELRCDPISGHTALYWYRQSLGQGLEFLIYFQGNSAPDKSGLPSDRFSAERTGGSVSTLTIQRTQQEDSAVYLCASSLEPPGLAGIYEQYFGPGTRLTVT.

V gene TRBV5-6 combines with J gene TRBJ2-1; 11 bases are shared with TRBD1. Trimming at V came to 2 bases and at J to 3 bases, leaving 4 bases not matched to a gene. Germline CDR1 is SGHDT and CDR2 is YYEEEE. This CDR3 comprises 16 residues. CDR3 loop: CASSLGQGARYNEQFF. CDR3 DNA sequence: TGTGCCAGCAGCTTAGGACAGGGGGCCCGCTACAATGAGCAGTTCTTC.

This clone was observed a single time. This chain connects TRBV6-6 to TRBJ2-7; TRBD2 matches 11 bases. J lost 3 bases, V lost 2 bases, and 6 bases had no gene match. This CDR3 has 16 residues. The V gene's germline CDR1 is MNHNY and CDR2 SVGAGI (reference sequence). For the CDR3, the DNA is TGTGCCAGCAGTTACCCGGACGGGACTAGCGGCTACGAGCAGTACTTC. Its translation: CASSYPDGTSGYEQYF.

This chain links TRBV19 with TRBJ2-7, with TRBD2 matching 10 bases. V trimming: 7 bases; J trimming: 3 bases; junction bases outside the gene matches: 9. The length of the CDR3 is 15 residues. Per the germline V gene, CDR1 is LNHDA and CDR2 is SQIVND (reference sequence). The CDR3 reads CASTPGASGSYEQYF. DNA for the CDR3: TGTGCCAGTACCCCTGGGGCTAGCGGGAGCTACGAGCAGTACTTC.

This rearrangement joins TRBV4-3 to TRBJ2-5; D is uncertain. The closer fit of TRBJ2-7 to the DNA end suggests the J call may be wrong. CDR1 is LGHNA, CDR2 YSLEER, per germline. The CDR3 consists of 13 residues. As DNA, the CDR3 is TGCGCCAGCAGCCAAGATCCTAGTTCCGAGCAGTACTTC. Translated, it gives CASSQDPSSEQYF.